Detailed here is one T cell receptor (beta chain). This record belongs to a study of T cells in tuberculosis. No alpha-beta pairing information exists for these sequences. Here immunoSEQ multiplex PCR was the method, and the copy in TCRdb shows in-frame clones only, minus some. The sample consists of about 88,000 clones, more than 75% of them appearing once. The CDR3 sequence is 14 residues long. Trimming cost V 8 bases and J 1 base; bases outside gene matches: 6. Germline V CDR1 and CDR2: WSHSY, SAAADI. Sorting used thawed, overnight-rested PBMC stained with anti-CD3, a viability dye and GMM-loaded CD1B tetramer. The lipid loaded on the CD1B tetramers was C32 glucose monomycolate from Rhodococcus equi.

Sequenced material: CD1b-GMM tetramer-negative cells sorted from PBMCs. The V and J genes are TRBV10-2 and TRBJ1-1, with 8 bases aligning to TRBD1. The sequence came from an adult woman with latent tuberculosis. The CDR3 is CASRPGTGNTEAFF. CDR3 DNA: TGCGCCAGCCGTCCCGGGACAGGGAACACTGAAGCTTTCTTT.